These T cell receptor beta chains were read from a single sample in a study of T cells in Graves' hyperthyroidism and ophthalmopathy. One entry per CDR3 protein results from TCRdb running MiXCR on the multiplex PCR reads. The table lists fewer than 750,000 distinct CDR3 sequences, roughly 15% of them singletons. The material sequenced was blood. These receptors were obtained from a woman in her thirties or forties with Graves' ophthalmopathy. Each CDR3 is given with its conserved first and last residue. The order of the fields is D gene, clone size, V gene, J gene, CDR3 length, CDR3 DNA, CDR3 protein. The D gene is left open where the match is weak. Rows give clone size only sometimes, using once, few, many, or a class for an expanded clone.

d_gene: NA
abundance: many
v_gene: TRBV9
j_gene: TRBJ1-1
len: 13
CDR3nt: TGTGCCAGCATGCGGGCTGAGAACACTGAAGCTTTCTTT
CDR3aa: CASMRAENTEAFF

d_gene: TRBD1
abundance: many
v_gene: TRBV18
j_gene: TRBJ2-7
len: 15
CDR3nt: TGTGCCAGCAGCCCCGGGACAGGGGGAACCTACGAGCAGTACTTC
CDR3aa: CASSPGTGGTYEQYF

d_gene: TRBD1
abundance: many
v_gene: TRBV6-1
j_gene: TRBJ1-1
len: 14
CDR3nt: TGTGCCAGCACCATGACAGGGGACAACACTGAAGCTTTCTTT
CDR3aa: CASTMTGDNTEAFF

d_gene: NA
abundance: many
v_gene: TRBV27
j_gene: TRBJ2-7
len: 13
CDR3nt: TGTGCCAGCAGTGTGACAGGAGGGTACGAGCAGTACTTC
CDR3aa: CASSVTGGYEQYF

d_gene: NA
abundance: many
v_gene: TRBV4-1
j_gene: TRBJ2-7
len: 17
CDR3nt: TGCGCCAGCAGCCAAGCACAGACAGGAAACTTACCATACGAGCAGTACTTC
CDR3aa: CASSQAQTGNLPYEQYF

d_gene: NA
abundance: many
v_gene: TRBV7-3
j_gene: TRBJ1-1
len: 13
CDR3nt: TGTGCCAGCAGGGCCGCAGCTAACACTGAAGCTTTCTTT
CDR3aa: CASRAAANTEAFF

d_gene: TRBD1
abundance: many
v_gene: TRBV28
j_gene: TRBJ1-5
len: 19
CDR3nt: TGTGCCAGCAGTTCGCCGGGACAGGGAATACCCCTGGGCAATCAGCCCCAGCATTTT
CDR3aa: CASSSPGQGIPLGNQPQHF

d_gene: NA
abundance: many
v_gene: TRBV20-1
j_gene: TRBJ2-5
len: 12
CDR3nt: TGCAGTGCCCCCCCCCAGGGAGAGACCCAGTACTTC
CDR3aa: CSAPPQGETQYF

d_gene: NA
abundance: NA
v_gene: TRBV27
j_gene: TRBJ1-1
len: 14
CDR3nt: TGTGCCAGCAGTACCACAGGGATGGGCACTGAAGCTTTCTTT
CDR3aa: CASSTTGMGTEAFF

d_gene: TRBD1
abundance: NA
v_gene: TRBV12-3/TRBV12-4
j_gene: TRBJ1-1
len: 13
CDR3nt: TGTGCCAGCAGCGGGACAGCGACCTTTGAAGCTTTCTTT
CDR3aa: CASSGTATFEAFF

d_gene: NA
abundance: NA
v_gene: TRBV19
j_gene: TRBJ2-2
len: 16
CDR3nt: TGTGCCAGTAGTATCGCGGAGACAGGGAACACCGGGGAGCTGTTTTTT
CDR3aa: CASSIAETGNTGELFF

d_gene: TRBD1
abundance: many
v_gene: TRBV18
j_gene: TRBJ1-1
len: 17
CDR3nt: TGTGCCAGCTCACTCCTCGTCGGGACAGGGGACAACACTGAAGCTTTCTTT
CDR3aa: CASSLLVGTGDNTEAFF

d_gene: NA
abundance: many
v_gene: TRBV28
j_gene: TRBJ2-3
len: 11
CDR3nt: TGTGCCAGCAGTTCGGGGGATACGCAGTATTTT
CDR3aa: CASSSGDTQYF

d_gene: NA
abundance: many
v_gene: TRBV4-3
j_gene: TRBJ2-7
len: 15
CDR3nt: TGCGCCAGCAGCCCTCGTAAGGGGGACGGCTACGAGCAGTACTTC
CDR3aa: CASSPRKGDGYEQYF

d_gene: NA
abundance: NA
v_gene: TRBV29-1
j_gene: TRBJ1-3
len: 12
CDR3nt: TGCAGCGTCCGAATCTCTGGAAACACCATATATTTT
CDR3aa: CSVRISGNTIYF

d_gene: TRBD1
abundance: many
v_gene: TRBV6-5
j_gene: TRBJ2-2
len: 13
CDR3nt: TGTGCCAGCGGACAGGGGCGAACCGGGGAGCTGTTTTTT
CDR3aa: CASGQGRTGELFF

d_gene: NA
abundance: many
v_gene: TRBV19
j_gene: TRBJ2-2
len: 16
CDR3nt: TGTGCCAGTAGTGCTGGGACGGTCATTTACACCGGGGAGCTGTTTTTT
CDR3aa: CASSAGTVIYTGELFF

d_gene: TRBD2
abundance: many
v_gene: TRBV10-3
j_gene: TRBJ2-7
len: 14
CDR3nt: TGTGCCATCAAAGGGACTAGCGGGCGTGGGGAGCAGTACTTC
CDR3aa: CAIKGTSGRGEQYF

d_gene: TRBD1
abundance: many
v_gene: TRBV19
j_gene: TRBJ1-2
len: 15
CDR3nt: TGTGCCAGTAGCAACGACAGGGCTCTAGGCTATGGCTACACCTTC
CDR3aa: CASSNDRALGYGYTF

d_gene: TRBD2
abundance: few
v_gene: TRBV7-2
j_gene: TRBJ2-2
len: 15
CDR3nt: TGTGCCAGCAGCTTAGGGGGACTAGGTGGCGGGGAGCTGTTTTTT
CDR3aa: CASSLGGLGGGELFF

d_gene: NA
abundance: NA
v_gene: TRBV3-1
j_gene: TRBJ2-5
len: 14
CDR3nt: TGTGCCAGCAGCCAAGCACTAGTCCAAGAGACCCAGTACTTC
CDR3aa: CASSQALVQETQYF

d_gene: TRBD1
abundance: NA
v_gene: TRBV10-3
j_gene: TRBJ2-7
len: 13
CDR3nt: TGTGCCACCTGGAGGGACAGGGGCCACGAGCAGTACTTC
CDR3aa: CATWRDRGHEQYF

d_gene: NA
abundance: many
v_gene: TRBV2
j_gene: TRBJ1-1
len: 14
CDR3nt: TGTGCCAGTCGCGTACAGGGAGTTGGGACTGAAGCTTTCTTT
CDR3aa: CASRVQGVGTEAFF

d_gene: NA
abundance: many
v_gene: TRBV9
j_gene: TRBJ1-2
len: 14
CDR3nt: TGTGCCAGCAGCGTAGGAATAGGGAGAAGTGGCTACACCTTC
CDR3aa: CASSVGIGRSGYTF

d_gene: NA
abundance: NA
v_gene: TRBV9
j_gene: TRBJ2-3
len: 16
CDR3nt: TGTGCCAGCAGCGTAGTTTCTCAATCTAGCACAGATACGCAGTATTTT
CDR3aa: CASSVVSQSSTDTQYF

d_gene: NA
abundance: many
v_gene: TRBV9
j_gene: TRBJ2-5
len: 15
CDR3nt: TGTGCCAGCAGCGTAACGGGGGTTTTCGCGGAGACCCAGTACTTC
CDR3aa: CASSVTGVFAETQYF

d_gene: NA
abundance: few
v_gene: TRBV15
j_gene: TRBJ1-2
len: 13
CDR3nt: TGTGCCACCAGCAATACAGGAAACTATGGCTACACCTTC
CDR3aa: CATSNTGNYGYTF

d_gene: NA
abundance: many
v_gene: TRBV29-1
j_gene: TRBJ2-7
len: 13
CDR3nt: TGCAGCGTTCGGGAAACAGGGTCAGGGGAGCAGTACTTC
CDR3aa: CSVRETGSGEQYF

d_gene: TRBD2
abundance: few
v_gene: TRBV10-2
j_gene: TRBJ2-7
len: 14
CDR3nt: TGCGCCAGCAGTGACTTGGCGGGAGCCCACGAGCAGTACTTC
CDR3aa: CASSDLAGAHEQYF

d_gene: TRBD2
abundance: many
v_gene: TRBV18
j_gene: TRBJ2-7
len: 16
CDR3nt: TGTGCCAGCTCACCACCGGGACTAGCCCCATCCTACGAGCAGTACTTC
CDR3aa: CASSPPGLAPSYEQYF

d_gene: NA
abundance: many
v_gene: TRBV2
j_gene: TRBJ2-5
len: 14
CDR3nt: TGTGCCAGCAGTGTTGACAGGAGCGAGGAGACCCAGTACTTC
CDR3aa: CASSVDRSEETQYF

d_gene: NA
abundance: many
v_gene: TRBV20-1
j_gene: TRBJ2-2
len: 13
CDR3nt: TGCAGCGCCAGATCGGGGAACACCGGGGAGCTGTTTTTT
CDR3aa: CSARSGNTGELFF

d_gene: NA
abundance: many
v_gene: TRBV12-3/TRBV12-4
j_gene: TRBJ2-6
len: 17
CDR3nt: TGTGCCAGCAGTTCCACGCTTACAGGAACTGGGGCCAACGTCCTGACTTTC
CDR3aa: CASSSTLTGTGANVLTF

d_gene: NA
abundance: few
v_gene: TRBV5-1
j_gene: TRBJ2-5
len: 12
CDR3nt: TGCGCCAGCGGAGGGGGGAGAGAGACCCAGTACTTC
CDR3aa: CASGGGRETQYF

d_gene: TRBD1
abundance: NA
v_gene: TRBV28
j_gene: TRBJ1-1
len: 14
CDR3nt: TGTGCCAGCAGTTACGGGACAGCGAGTACTGAAGCTTTCTTT
CDR3aa: CASSYGTASTEAFF

d_gene: TRBD1
abundance: many
v_gene: TRBV25-1
j_gene: TRBJ1-2
len: 15
CDR3nt: TGTGCCAGCAGCGACAAGGGACAGGGGAACTATGGCTACACCTTC
CDR3aa: CASSDKGQGNYGYTF

d_gene: TRBD2
abundance: many
v_gene: TRBV30
j_gene: TRBJ2-7
len: 12
CDR3nt: TGTGCCTGGGGGACTACCTCCTACGAGCAGTACTTC
CDR3aa: CAWGTTSYEQYF

d_gene: NA
abundance: few
v_gene: TRBV7-9
j_gene: TRBJ2-7
len: 14
CDR3nt: TGTGCCAGCAGCTTCGAGACATCCTCCTACGAGCAGTACTTC
CDR3aa: CASSFETSSYEQYF

d_gene: NA
abundance: many
v_gene: TRBV28
j_gene: TRBJ2-7
len: 14
CDR3nt: TGTGCCAGCAGTTTATGGACGGAACCCTACGAGCAGTACTTC
CDR3aa: CASSLWTEPYEQYF